The 3 T cell receptor beta chains presented below share a single source sample, sequenced in a study of technical replicates of blood from four donors. Here immunoSEQ multiplex PCR was the method, and the copy in TCRdb shows in-frame clones only, minus some. The sample holds about 71,000 clones; roughly 90% are singletons and the top ten take 0.4% to 0.45%. The sequencing sample was made of T cells isolated from PBMCs. The source is a human donor in good health.

The chain links TRBV28 to TRBJ1-2, with 10 bases matching TRBD1. CDR1 and CDR2 (germline): MDHEN, SYDVKM. There are 18 residues in the CDR3. J was trimmed by 2 bases and V by 2 bases; bases with no gene match: 11. The CDR3 sequence is CASSLAPGRDRGNYGYTF. The CDR3 region has the DNA TGTGCCAGCAGTTTAGCCCCGGGTCGGGACAGGGGCAACTATGGCTACACCTTC.

The rearrangement joins TRBV9 to TRBJ2-1; TRBD2 matches at 8 bases. Trimming took 3 bases from V and 5 from J; bases not matched to a gene: 10. The germline V gene encodes CDR1 SGDLS and CDR2 YYNGEE. CDR3 length: 16 amino acids. The CDR3, as DNA: TGTGCCAGCAGCGGAAGTCGGCCCGGGGGGGACAATGAGCAGTTCTTC. Its translation: CASSGSRPGGDNEQFF.

V and J are TRBV19 and TRBJ2-3, with D perhaps matching TRBD2 (6 bases). Trimming stripped 7 bases from V and 0 bases from J, with 8 bases between. The CDR3 loop spans 13 amino acids. Per the germline V gene, CDR1 is LNHDA and CDR2 is SQIVND (reference sequence). CDR3 DNA sequence: TGTGCCAGTAAGGACTACAGCACAGATACGCAGTATTTT. Residues: CASKDYSTDTQYF.